The TCR beta chain under discussion was sequenced for a study of blood T cell repertoires in COVID-19. About the research overall: The United States, Italy and Spain were the sources of the acute and convalescent COVID-19 samples. The cDNA or gDNA used as material had been derived from T cells, B-cell-depleted T cells, or PBMCs.

There are 13 residues in the CDR3. V was trimmed by 6 bases and J by 8 bases, leaving 11 bases between them. In the original processing: Amplification from reference gene primers served as the basis for estimated nucleated cell counts. The repertoire was sequenced with immunoSEQ multiplex PCR; TCRdb's copy has only in-frame clones and lacks some. V and J calls and clone size follow that table, whereas D and trimming were derived from the DNA. The table records over 25,000 clones, more than 75% of them present only once. The chain combines TRBV12-3 or TRBV12-4 with TRBJ1-6; no clear D. The source material was peripheral blood. This TCR was sampled from a human donor in a cohort sampled during active COVID-19. The donor label of this sample is uncertain. The CDR3 spells CASSPSRDSPLHF. Written as DNA, the CDR3 is TGTGCCAGCAGCCCAAGCCGGGATTCACCCCTCCACTTT.